Shown below are 32 T cell receptor beta chains from a single sample sequenced in a study of radiotherapy plus CTLA-4 blockade in lung cancer. The assay was immunoSEQ multiplex PCR, and TCRdb's table has in-frame clones only and misses some. This table holds about 80,000 clones, about 84% found once. Here the sequenced sample was peripheral blood, taken from a patient treated with radiotherapy plus ipilimumab. The receptor source for this set is a human donor with non-small cell lung cancer who had stable disease on radiotherapy plus ipilimumab.

V is TRBV19 and J is TRBJ1-5, with D uncertain. This CDR3 contains 18 residues. The V gene lost 7 bases and the J gene lost 0 bases, with 22 bases spanning the gap. Per germline, CDR1 LNHDA and CDR2 SQIVND (reference sequence). The CDR3 sequence: CASTDLLGAGHSNQPQHF. CDR3 DNA sequence: TGTGCCAGTACGGACCTCCTTGGTGCAGGTCATAGCAATCAGCCCCAGCATTTT.

J is TRBJ1-6 and V is TRBV28, with 8 positions matching TRBD1. Germline V CDR1 and CDR2: MDHEN, SYDVKM. The ends lost 4 bases at V and 7 bases at J; junction bases unmatched: 9. There are 16 residues in the CDR3. The CDR3: CASSSQRTGSNSPLHF. DNA of the CDR3: TGTGCCAGCAGTTCCCAACGGACAGGGTCGAATTCACCCCTCCACTTT.

This clone was observed once. The CDR3 is CSVDLQGGTDTQYF. CDR3 in DNA: TGCAGCGTCGACCTACAGGGGGGCACAGATACGCAGTATTTT. The genes are TRBV29-1 and TRBJ2-3; TRBD1 matches 8 bases. Germline V gene data show CDR1 as SQVTM and CDR2 as ANQGSEA. Trimming removed 6 bases from V and 1 base from J; junction bases left unmatched: 6. The CDR3 covers 14 residues.

This clone was observed a single time. The chain combines TRBV6-7 with TRBJ1-5; D is uncertain. TRBV6-7 falls under the ORF class, with uncertain function. The ends were cut back, 6 bases at V and 0 bases at J, with 18 bases in the middle. The CDR3 runs 17 residues. The CDR3: CASSSSGSLHSNQPQHF. The CDR3 DNA reads as TGTGCCAGCAGCTCATCCGGGTCCCTTCATAGCAATCAGCCCCAGCATTTT.

This clone came up once. The V call is TRBV2, the J call TRBJ2-4; D might be TRBD1 or TRBD2, each matching 6 bases. Trimming took off 1 base at V and 0 bases at J, with 13 bases between the two ends. The V gene's germline CDR1 is SNHLY and CDR2 FYNNEI. The CDR3 is made up of 17 amino acids. The CDR3, as DNA: TGTGCCAGCAGTGAAGAGGGGGGCGGCATAGCCAAAAACATTCAGTACTTC. Translation gives CASSEEGGGIAKNIQYF.

The chain employs TRBV5-1 and TRBJ2-6, with unresolved D. With 4 bases removed from V and 0 bases from J, the gap between germline ends came to 11 bases. CDR1 SGHRS and CDR2 YFSETQ come from the germline V gene. The CDR3 has 16 residues. CDR3 in amino acids: CASSPGGLSGANVLTF. The CDR3 DNA reads TGCGCCAGCAGCCCGGGCGGTCTCTCTGGGGCCAACGTCCTGACTTTC. The full variable domain, in which reference TRBV5-1 and TRBJ2-6 provide the parts outside the CDR3, is KAGVTQTPRYLIKTRGQQVTLSCSPISGHRSVSWYQQTPGQGLQFLFEYFSETQRNKGNFPGRFSGRQFSNSRSEMNVSTLELGDSALYLCASSPGGLSGANVLTFGAGSRLTVL.

The chain carries TRBV7-8 and TRBJ2-1, with D perhaps TRBD1 or TRBD2 (5 bases each). The ends were cut back, 4 bases at V and 0 bases at J, with 19 bases in the middle. Germline V lookup: CDR1 SGHVS, CDR2 FQNEAQ. This CDR3 spans 18 amino acids. The CDR3 DNA follows: TGTGCCAGCAGCTCGGGACCTAGGGGACGGAGCTCCTACAATGAGCAGTTCTTC. Amino acid sequence: CASSSGPRGRSSYNEQFF. Together with reference TRBV7-8 and TRBJ2-1, the CDR3 gives the full variable domain: GAGVSQSPRYKVAKRGQDVALRCDPISGHVSLFWYQQALGQGPEFLTYFQNEAQLDKSGLPSDRFFAERPEGSVSTLKIQRTQQEDSAVYLCASSSGPRGRSSYNEQFFGPGTRLTVL.

The chain links TRBV25-1 to TRBJ2-1; 7 nucleotides align to TRBD2. The V segment lost 2 bases and the J segment 7 bases; nucleotides outside the gene matches: 8. Looked up from germline, CDR1 is MGHDK and CDR2 is SYGVNS. The CDR3 runs 15 residues. The CDR3 DNA sequence: TGTGCCAGCAGTGAAGCGGGAGTGGGTACAAATGAGCAGTTCTTC. This translates into CASSEAGVGTNEQFF.

A few counts support this clone. The chain has TRBV1 and TRBJ1-5. TRBV1 is a listed pseudogene. CDR3 length: 15 amino acids. CDR3: CTSSPLAPEEQPQHF. CDR3 sequence (DNA): TGCACCAGCAGCCCCCTCGCCCCTGAGGAGCAGCCCCAGCATTTT.

V and J are TRBV11-2 and TRBJ2-7; 7 bases match TRBD1. V lost 3 bases to trimming and J lost 4 bases; unmatched junction nucleotides: 9. This CDR3 has 15 amino acids. CDR1 SGHAT and CDR2 FQNNGV come from the germline V gene. For the CDR3, the DNA is TGTGCCAGCAGCTTGGCACCGGGACAGCTTTACGAGCAGTACTTC. As protein: CASSLAPGQLYEQYF. Full variable domain (outside the CDR3, taken from reference TRBV11-2 and TRBJ2-7): EAGVAQSPRYKIIEKRQSVAFWCNPISGHATLYWYQQILGQGPKLLIQFQNNGVVDDSQLPKDRFSAERLKGVDSTLKIQPAKLEDSAVYLCASSLAPGQLYEQYFGPGTRLTVT.

The chain is built from TRBV19 and TRBJ1-5; D uncertain. The germline V gene encodes CDR1 LNHDA and CDR2 SQIVND (reference sequence). V dropped 3 bases and J dropped 0 bases, with 9 bases sitting between them. The CDR3 totals 15 residues. CDR3 protein: CASSIGLYSNQPQHF. The CDR3 DNA is TGTGCCAGTAGTATCGGGCTCTATAGCAATCAGCCCCAGCATTTT.

The chain combines TRBV5-1 with TRBJ2-3; 11 bases match TRBD2. V shed 1 base and J 1 base; nucleotides not matched to a gene: 8. CDR1 is SGHRS, CDR2 YFSETQ, per germline. CDR3 size: 18 residues. The CDR3 DNA follows: TGCGCCAGCAGCTTGATAGCGGGAGGGCTGTCGGGCACAGATACGCAGTATTTT. It is translated as CASSLIAGGLSGTDTQYF.

The rearrangement joins TRBV6-4 to TRBJ2-4; 7 nucleotides align to TRBD1. The CDR3 runs to 16 residues. The junction had 4 bases not matched to a gene; V was cut back by 2 bases and J by 0 bases. Germline CDR1 MRHNA, CDR2 SNTAGT. The CDR3 spells CASSDRGQLAKNIQYF. In nucleotides, the CDR3 is TGTGCCAGCAGTGACCGGGGACAGCTAGCCAAAAACATTCAGTACTTC.

The chain is built from TRBV19 and TRBJ2-7, with unresolved D. In germline, CDR1 is LNHDA, CDR2 SQIVND (reference sequence). The CDR3 loop spans 11 amino acids. V lost 4 bases and J lost 3, with 4 bases in between. DNA of the CDR3: TGTGCCAGTAGTACAATCTACGAGCAGTACTTC. This gives the protein CASSTIYEQYF.

The chain couples TRBV6-4 to TRBJ1-5, with D possibly matching TRBD1 (6 bases). CDR3 size: 13 residues. CDR1 is MRHNA and CDR2 is SNTAGT in the germline V gene. V was trimmed by 5 bases and J by 4 bases, leaving 9 bases between them. The CDR3 is CASSPTGNQPQHF. The CDR3 coding sequence is TGTGCCAGCAGTCCTACAGGGAATCAGCCCCAGCATTTT.

The chain has TRBV7-8 and TRBJ1-3; no definite D call. This CDR3 is built from 15 residues. The germline CDR1 and CDR2 sequences are SGHVS and FQNEAQ. With 1 base removed from V and 0 bases from J, the gap between germline ends came to 7 bases. As DNA, the CDR3 is TGTGCCAGCAGCTTAGTAGTGGGCTCTGGAAACACCATATATTTT. It translates to CASSLVVGSGNTIYF.

The chain carries TRBV5-1 and TRBJ2-3, with 7 bases fitting TRBD1. The V gene end was trimmed by 6 bases and the J gene end by 3 bases; junction bases not matched to a gene: 7. Germline CDR1 reads SGHRS; CDR2 reads YFSETQ. The CDR3 has 14 amino acids. The CDR3 coding sequence is TGCGCCAGCAACCCCGACAGGGTAACAGATACGCAGTATTTT. Amino acid sequence: CASNPDRVTDTQYF.

The V and J genes are TRBV2 and TRBJ2-5; a possible D gene is TRBD2 (6 bases). The CDR3 has 14 residues. Per the germline V gene, CDR1 is SNHLY and CDR2 is FYNNEI. Trimming removed 2 bases at V and 5 bases at J, with 12 bases between. This chain's CDR3 is CASSEFTGRETQYF. The CDR3 nucleotides are TGTGCCAGCAGTGAATTCACGGGGAGGGAGACCCAGTACTTC. Full variable domain (remainder filled in from reference TRBV2 and TRBJ2-5): EPEVTQTPSHQVTQMGQEVILRCVPISNHLYFYWYRQILGQKVEFLVSFYNNEISEKSEIFDDQFSVERPDGSNFTLKIRSTKLEDSAMYFCASSEFTGRETQYFGPGTRLLVL.

This chain uses TRBV27 with TRBJ2-2; TRBD1 agrees at 9 bases. Per the germline V gene, CDR1 is MNHEY and CDR2 is SMNVEV (reference sequence). V shed 10 bases and J 4 bases; nucleotides not matched to a gene: 7. This CDR3 comprises 14 residues. The chain's CDR3 is CATRGTGSTGELFF. The CDR3, as DNA: TGTGCCACCAGAGGGACAGGGTCCACCGGGGAGCTGTTTTTT.

As regards this clone: Distinct nucleotide sequences in the sample also encode this CDR3. The chain employs TRBV5-1 and TRBJ2-2, with D tentatively TRBD1 or TRBD2 (5 bases each). Germline V lookup: CDR1 SGHRS, CDR2 YFSETQ. The V gene lost 4 bases and the J gene lost 0 bases, with 10 bases spanning the gap. The CDR3 runs to 15 residues. CDR3 bases: TGCGCCAGCAGCCCCGGGACGACGAACACCGGGGAGCTGTTTTTT. Translated: CASSPGTTNTGELFF.

This chain's CDR3 is CASSLGQGEGKTQYF. The CDR3 region has the DNA TGTGCCAGCAGTCTTGGACAGGGCGAGGGGAAGACCCAGTACTTC. The genes are TRBV28 and TRBJ2-5; 8 bases are shared with TRBD1. This CDR3 contains 15 residues. In germline, CDR1 is MDHEN, CDR2 SYDVKM. V was pared by 5 bases and J by 6 bases, with 11 bases of the junction left unmatched.

The chain is built from TRBV5-1 and TRBJ1-4; D gene unclear. In germline, CDR1 is SGHRS, CDR2 YFSETQ. There are 14 residues in the CDR3. V was cut by 1 base and J by 4 bases, with 8 bases left in between. CDR3 coding DNA: TGCGCCAGCAGCTTGTCTAGCCTTAATGAAAAACTGTTTTTT. It yields the protein CASSLSSLNEKLFF.

The chain employs TRBV9 and TRBJ1-5; no reliable D call. V lost 0 bases and J 6 bases, leaving 7 bases between the germline ends. This CDR3 spans 13 amino acids. CDR1 is SGDLS, CDR2 YYNGEE, per germline. CDR3 residues: CASSVAWGQPQHF. The CDR3 DNA follows: TGTGCCAGCAGCGTAGCTTGGGGTCAGCCCCAGCATTTT.

The chain is built from TRBV2 and TRBJ1-5; possible D gene TRBD1, 5 bases. This CDR3 has 14 amino acids. The V end was cut by 4 bases, the J end by 7 bases, with 14 bases between. Germline V CDR1 and CDR2: SNHLY, FYNNEI. The CDR3 region has the DNA TGTGCCAGCAGTGTAAGGCTGGGGGAACAGCCCCAGCATTTT. Encoded protein: CASSVRLGEQPQHF.

The gene calls are TRBV4-1 and TRBJ2-5; 12 nucleotides line up with TRBD2. CDR3 length equals 15 residues. V trimming: 4 bases; J trimming: 4 bases; junction bases outside the gene matches: 4. Per germline, CDR1 MGHRA and CDR2 YSYEKL. CDR3 sequence reads: CASSPGLAGIETQYF. For the CDR3, the DNA is TGCGCCAGCAGCCCCGGACTAGCGGGGATAGAGACCCAGTACTTC.

The chain employs TRBV30 and TRBJ2-4; 13 positions agree with TRBD2. V lost 5 bases and J lost 6; bases outside the gene matches: 4. The CDR3 runs 14 residues. The germline V gene encodes CDR1 GTSNPN and CDR2 SVGIG (reference sequence). As DNA, the CDR3 is TGTGCCTGGGGACTAGCGGGAGAGATAAACATTCAGTACTTC. Translated: CAWGLAGEINIQYF.

Only a few counts were recorded for this clone. This chain links TRBV11-2 with TRBJ2-7, with 8 bases matching TRBD2. V shed 5 bases, J shed 1 base, and the junction held 4 bases outside the gene matches. There are 14 residues in the CDR3. CDR1 is SGHAT, CDR2 FQNNGV, per germline. CDR3 DNA: TGTGCCAGCAGCCGGACTAGCACTTCCTACGAGCAGTACTTC. Encoded protein: CASSRTSTSYEQYF.

The V and J genes are TRBV4-3 and TRBJ2-7; 9 positions match TRBD2. The ends lost 4 bases at V and 0 bases at J; junction bases unmatched: 4. Germline lookup yields CDR1 LGHNA and CDR2 YSLEER. This CDR3 is built from 15 residues. The CDR3 spells CASSPRTSASYEQYF. CDR3 DNA: TGCGCCAGCAGCCCCAGGACTAGCGCCTCCTACGAGCAGTACTTC.

This sequence joins TRBV6-9 and TRBJ2-7, with D perhaps TRBD2 (5 bases). CDR1 and CDR2 (germline): MNHGY, SVAAGI. Trimming cost V 7 bases and J 3 bases, with 7 bases left between them. The CDR3 has 11 residues. CDR3 in amino acids: CASIRGYEQYF. CDR3 nucleotides: TGTGCCAGCATCCGGGGCTACGAGCAGTACTTC.

This clone was recorded only once. V usage is TRBV5-1 and J usage is TRBJ1-1, with D perhaps matching TRBD1 (6 bases). The CDR3 runs 13 residues. The germline CDR1 and CDR2 sequences are SGHRS and YFSETQ. Trimming pared 3 bases from V and 3 bases from J, leaving 9 bases between. CDR3 region: CASSSQGYTEAFF. CDR3 in DNA: TGCGCCAGCAGCTCTCAGGGGTACACTGAAGCTTTCTTT.

The genes are TRBV27 and TRBJ1-2; D possibly corresponds to TRBD1 (5 bases). With 0 bases removed from V and 4 bases from J, the gap between germline ends came to 12 bases. CDR1 is MNHEY and CDR2 is SMNVEV in the germline V gene (reference sequence). The CDR3 consists of 15 residues. CDR3 loop: CASSLSPRVVYGYTF. Written as DNA, the CDR3 is TGTGCCAGCAGTTTATCGCCCAGGGTAGTCTATGGCTACACCTTC.

The chain couples TRBV4-1 to TRBJ2-3, with D tentatively TRBD1 (5 bases). The CDR3 length is 17 residues. Germline V gives CDR1 MGHRA, CDR2 YSYEKL. The V and J ends lost 0 bases and 2 bases respectively, with 15 bases between them. The CDR3 loop reads CASSQEWAGPVTDTQYF. CDR3 sequence (DNA): TGCGCCAGCAGCCAAGAATGGGCAGGGCCGGTCACAGATACGCAGTATTTT.